These T cell receptor beta chains were read from a single sample in a study of blood T cell repertoires in COVID-19. Sequencing used immunoSEQ multiplex PCR; TCRdb keeps in-frame clones, though not all of them. This table has about 300,000 clones, around 83% appearing once. Specimen: peripheral blood. Source of these receptors: a woman aged 45-60 years with acute or convalescent COVID-19. CDR3s include the opening cysteine and the closing phenylalanine or tryptophan. D genes are given only for firm matches. Clone size appears in some rows only: once, few, many, or a class for an expanded clone.

v_gene	d_gene	j_gene	abundance	CDR3aa	CDR3nt
TRBV30	NA	TRBJ1-1	NA	CAWTNSLRSTQGPTEAFF	TGTGCCTGGACCAACTCTCTCCGCTCAACTCAGGGTCCCACTGAAGCTTTCTTT
TRBV10-2	NA	TRBJ2-3	NA	CASSGAPSPDTQYF	TGCGCCAGCAGTGGGGCCCCCAGCCCAGATACGCAGTATTTT
TRBV11-3	TRBD2	TRBJ2-5	NA	CASSLSLAGGQETQYF	TGTGCCAGCAGCTTATCCCTAGCGGGGGGGCAAGAGACCCAGTACTTC
TRBV6-1	TRBD1	TRBJ2-1	NA	CASSEWTGGGDEQFF	TGTGCCAGCAGTGAATGGACAGGGGGCGGCGATGAGCAGTTCTTC
TRBV29-1	TRBD2	TRBJ2-2	NA	CSVRGGLAGEFTGELFF	TGCAGCGTTAGGGGAGGACTAGCGGGAGAATTTACCGGGGAGCTGTTTTTT
TRBV18	TRBD1	TRBJ1-2	NA	CASSLINTGESGYTF	TGTGCCAGCTCACTCATAAATACAGGGGAATCTGGCTACACCTTC
TRBV5-5	NA	TRBJ1-4	NA	CASRRGGLNEKLFF	TGTGCCAGCAGACGAGGAGGATTAAATGAAAAACTGTTTTTT
TRBV18	TRBD2	TRBJ2-1	NA	CASSSGTSGHEQFF	TGTGCCAGCTCATCCGGGACTAGCGGCCATGAGCAGTTCTTC
TRBV27	NA	TRBJ2-1	NA	CASSFRGSASSYNEQFF	TGTGCCAGCAGTTTTCGGGGGTCGGCGTCCTCCTACAATGAGCAGTTCTTC
TRBV6-5	NA	TRBJ1-6	NA	CASSIQWNSPLHF	TGTGCCAGCAGTATACAGTGGAATTCACCCCTCCACTTT
TRBV19	TRBD2	TRBJ2-5	NA	CASSSAGGLKAQYF	TGTGCCAGTTCCTCTGCGGGGGGGTTGAAGGCCCAGTACTTC
TRBV6-1	TRBD2	TRBJ2-1	NA	CASSAAGGVNYNEQFF	TGTGCCAGCAGTGCAGCGGGGGGGGTCAATTACAATGAGCAGTTCTTC
TRBV2	NA	TRBJ1-5	NA	CASSEVQFNQPQHF	TGTGCCAGCAGTGAAGTACAGTTCAATCAGCCCCAGCATTTT
TRBV5-1	TRBD2	TRBJ2-3	NA	CASSLKSGTSGVTDTQYF	TGCGCCAGCAGCTTAAAAAGCGGGACTAGCGGGGTCACAGATACGCAGTATTTT
TRBV20-1	TRBD2	TRBJ2-1	NA	CSASEPSGFNNEQFF	TGCAGTGCTAGTGAACCTAGCGGGTTTAACAATGAGCAGTTCTTC
TRBV6-5	NA	TRBJ1-2	NA	CASSPTGSYGYTF	TGTGCCAGCAGTCCCACAGGGAGCTATGGCTACACCTTC
TRBV6-5	NA	TRBJ1-2	NA	CASSNDRRNYGYTF	TGTGCCAGCAGTAATGACAGGCGGAACTATGGCTACACCTTC
TRBV7-6	NA	TRBJ2-5	NA	CASSFSYAQAPQAQRTQETQYF	TGTGCCAGCAGCTTTAGTTATGCCCAAGCCCCCCAAGCCCAAAGAACCCAAGAGACCCAGTACTTC
TRBV10-3	NA	TRBJ1-6	NA	CAISEMGNSPLHF	TGTGCCATCAGTGAAATGGGCAATTCACCCCTCCACTTT
TRBV6-1	NA	TRBJ2-3	many	CASSDVRGPDTQYF	TGTGCCAGCAGTGACGTCAGGGGCCCAGATACGCAGTATTTT
TRBV25-1	TRBD1	TRBJ1-4	NA	CASSEYTRGTGQNEKLFF	TGTGCCAGCAGTGAATATACAAGGGGGACAGGGCAGAATGAAAAACTGTTTTTT
TRBV30	TRBD1	TRBJ1-4	NA	CAWSVRDRAEKLFF	TGTGCCTGGAGTGTAAGGGACAGGGCGGAAAAACTGTTTTTT
TRBV7-2	TRBD2	TRBJ2-1	NA	CASSATGTSGRAYNEQFF	TGTGCCAGCAGCGCAACCGGGACTAGCGGGAGGGCTTACAATGAGCAGTTCTTC
TRBV29-1	TRBD2	TRBJ2-7	NA	CSVLTSGSQHYEQYF	TGCAGCGTTTTAACTAGCGGGAGTCAACATTACGAGCAGTACTTC
TRBV7-2	TRBD1	TRBJ1-6	once	CASSLGWDRRNSPLHF	TGTGCCAGCAGCTTAGGGTGGGACAGACGTAATTCACCCCTCCACTTT
TRBV25-1	NA	TRBJ1-2	NA	CASSENGNYGYTF	TGTGCCAGCAGTGAGAACGGGAACTATGGCTACACCTTC
TRBV6-2/TRBV6-3	NA	TRBJ1-2	NA	CASSYSVLKGYTF	TGTGCCAGCAGTTACTCGGTCCTAAAAGGCTACACCTTC
TRBV7-3	TRBD2	TRBJ2-7	NA	CASSPTSGRAYEQYF	TGTGCCAGCAGTCCCACTAGCGGGAGGGCCTACGAGCAGTACTTC
TRBV5-6	TRBD1	TRBJ1-2	NA	CASSHDSGGYGYTF	TGTGCCAGCAGCCACGACTCAGGGGGCTATGGCTACACCTTC
TRBV2	NA	TRBJ1-4	NA	CASSVSLTNEKLFF	TGTGCCAGCAGTGTGTCCTTGACTAATGAAAAACTGTTTTTT
TRBV27	NA	TRBJ1-1	NA	CASSFGGDTEAFF	TGTGCCAGCAGTTTCGGGGGGGACACTGAAGCTTTCTTT
TRBV18	TRBD1	TRBJ1-1	NA	CASSHSGTGGTEAFF	TGTGCCAGCTCCCATTCCGGGACAGGGGGTACTGAAGCTTTCTTT
TRBV6-4	TRBD2	TRBJ2-3	NA	CASSVSGGGPWDTQYF	TGTGCCAGCAGTGTCTCAGGCGGGGGGCCCTGGGATACGCAGTATTTT
TRBV5-5	NA	TRBJ1-2	NA	CASSLGGPDNYGYTF	TGTGCCAGCAGCTTGGGGGGCCCCGATAACTATGGCTACACCTTC
TRBV5-4	TRBD1	TRBJ2-4	NA	CASRKDRVDIQYF	TGTGCCAGCAGGAAGGACAGGGTGGACATTCAGTACTTC
TRBV2	NA	TRBJ2-3	NA	CASSTDYSNTDTQYF	TGTGCCAGCAGTACCGACTATTCAAACACAGATACGCAGTATTTT